Sequencing of this T cell receptor (beta chain) was carried out in a study of T cell responses to AZD1222 COVID-19 vaccine. Study-wide results and caveats: Spike-spanning, vaccine-associated CD4 TCRs were dominant at 160-218 and 743-854. Spike-specific TCR repertoires showed rising breadth and depth after two AZD1222 doses.

Produced via immunoSEQ multiplex PCR; TCRdb's table is partial and in-frame only. The repertoire consists of approximately 96,000 clones, with 86% occurring once and the leading ten covering 4.5% to 7%. On this clone: Its antigen is still unknown.

Trimming pared 4 bases from V and 0 bases from J, leaving 10 bases between. From germline, CDR1 is SGHRS and CDR2 YFSETQ. CDR3 length: 14 amino acids. The J gene is TRBJ1-1, the V gene TRBV5-1; no reliable D call. Sequencing was performed on peripheral blood, taken 28 days after the second AZD1222 dose. The receptor comes from an adult who received the AZD1222 COVID-19 vaccine. The CDR3 loop reads CASSPSVLNTEAFF. CDR3 DNA sequence: TGCGCCAGCAGCCCCTCCGTCCTGAACACTGAAGCTTTCTTT.